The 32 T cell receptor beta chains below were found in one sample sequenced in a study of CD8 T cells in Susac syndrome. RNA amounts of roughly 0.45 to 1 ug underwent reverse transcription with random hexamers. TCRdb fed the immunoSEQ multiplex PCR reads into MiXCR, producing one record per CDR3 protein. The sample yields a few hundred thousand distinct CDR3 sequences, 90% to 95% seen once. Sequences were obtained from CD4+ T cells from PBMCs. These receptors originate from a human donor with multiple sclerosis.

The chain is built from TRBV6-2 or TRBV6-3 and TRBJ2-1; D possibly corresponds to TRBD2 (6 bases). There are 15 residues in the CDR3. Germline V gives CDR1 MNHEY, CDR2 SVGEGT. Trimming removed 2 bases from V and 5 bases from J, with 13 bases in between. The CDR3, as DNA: TGTGCCAGCAGTTACGGGCTAGCGAGAGACAATGAGCAGTTCTTC. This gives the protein CASSYGLARDNEQFF.

CDR3 sequence reads: CASSLRLQANIQYF. In DNA form, the CDR3 reads TGTGCCAGCAGTTTACGTCTCCAGGCTAACATTCAGTACTTC. The chain is built from TRBV27 and TRBJ2-4; D not resolved. CDR1 and CDR2 from the germline V gene are MNHEY and SMNVEV (reference sequence). V shed 2 bases and J shed 7 bases, with 12 bases lying between them. This CDR3 contains 14 residues.

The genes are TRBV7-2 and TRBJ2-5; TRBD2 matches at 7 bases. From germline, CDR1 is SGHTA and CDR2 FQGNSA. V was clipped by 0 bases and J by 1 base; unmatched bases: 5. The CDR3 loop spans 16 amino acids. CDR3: CASSLARGMGQETQYF. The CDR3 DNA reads TGTGCCAGCAGCTTAGCGCGGGGGATGGGCCAAGAGACCCAGTACTTC.

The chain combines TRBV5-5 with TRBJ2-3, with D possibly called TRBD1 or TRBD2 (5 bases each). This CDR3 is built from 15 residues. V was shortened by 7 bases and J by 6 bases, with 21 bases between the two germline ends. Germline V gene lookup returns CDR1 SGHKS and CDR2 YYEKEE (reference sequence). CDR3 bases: TGTGCCAGCGATGCCCTTACGAGGGGTTGGGATACGCAGTATTTT. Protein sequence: CASDALTRGWDTQYF.

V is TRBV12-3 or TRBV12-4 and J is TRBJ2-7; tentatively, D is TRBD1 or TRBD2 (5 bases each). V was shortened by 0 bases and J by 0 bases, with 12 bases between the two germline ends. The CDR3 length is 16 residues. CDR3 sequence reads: CASSLALRDHSYEQYF. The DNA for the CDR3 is TGTGCCAGCAGTTTAGCGCTCCGGGACCACTCCTACGAGCAGTACTTC.

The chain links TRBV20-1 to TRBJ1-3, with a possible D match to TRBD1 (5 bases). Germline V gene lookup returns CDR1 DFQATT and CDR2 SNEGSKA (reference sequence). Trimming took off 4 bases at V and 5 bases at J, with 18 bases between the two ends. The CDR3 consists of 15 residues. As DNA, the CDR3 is TGCAGTGCTATAGGAGCCGACAGAACCCGAAACACCATATATTTT. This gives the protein CSAIGADRTRNTIYF.

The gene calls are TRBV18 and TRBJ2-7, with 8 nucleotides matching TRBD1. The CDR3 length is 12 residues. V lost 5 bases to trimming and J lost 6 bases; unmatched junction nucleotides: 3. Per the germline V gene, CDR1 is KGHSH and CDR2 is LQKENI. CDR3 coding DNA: TGTGCCAGCTCAAGACAGGGGAGCGAGCAGTACTTC. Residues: CASSRQGSEQYF.

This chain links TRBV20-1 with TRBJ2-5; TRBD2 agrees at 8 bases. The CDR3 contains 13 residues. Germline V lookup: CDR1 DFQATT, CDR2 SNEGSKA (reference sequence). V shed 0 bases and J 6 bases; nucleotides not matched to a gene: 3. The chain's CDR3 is CSARETSGKTQYF. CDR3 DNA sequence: TGCAGTGCTAGAGAAACTAGCGGAAAGACCCAGTACTTC.

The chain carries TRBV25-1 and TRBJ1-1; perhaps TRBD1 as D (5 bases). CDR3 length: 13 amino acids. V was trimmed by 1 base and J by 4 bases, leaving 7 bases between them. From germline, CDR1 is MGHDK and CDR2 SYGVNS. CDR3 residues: CASSEWGTTEAFF. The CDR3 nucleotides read TGTGCCAGCAGTGAATGGGGGACCACTGAAGCTTTCTTT.

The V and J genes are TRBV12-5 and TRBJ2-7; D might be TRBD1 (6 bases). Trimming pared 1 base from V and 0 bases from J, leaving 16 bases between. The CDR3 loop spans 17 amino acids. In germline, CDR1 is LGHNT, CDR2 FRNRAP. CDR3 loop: CASGLAMQGRISYEQYF. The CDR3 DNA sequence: TGTGCTAGTGGTTTGGCTATGCAGGGGCGCATCTCCTACGAGCAGTACTTC.

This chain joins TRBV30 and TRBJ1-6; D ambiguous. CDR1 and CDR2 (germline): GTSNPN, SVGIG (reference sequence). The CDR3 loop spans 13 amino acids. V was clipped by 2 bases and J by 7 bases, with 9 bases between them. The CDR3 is CAWSLSANSPLHF. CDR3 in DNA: TGTGCCTGGAGTCTTTCGGCAAATTCACCCCTCCACTTT.

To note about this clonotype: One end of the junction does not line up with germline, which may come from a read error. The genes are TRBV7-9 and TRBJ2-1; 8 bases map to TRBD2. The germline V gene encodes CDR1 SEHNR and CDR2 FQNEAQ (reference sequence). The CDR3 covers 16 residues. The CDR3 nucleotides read TGTGCCAGCGGCTTAGTCGGGGGACTAGGATGGAATGAGCAGTTCTTC. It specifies CASGLVGGLGWNEQFF.

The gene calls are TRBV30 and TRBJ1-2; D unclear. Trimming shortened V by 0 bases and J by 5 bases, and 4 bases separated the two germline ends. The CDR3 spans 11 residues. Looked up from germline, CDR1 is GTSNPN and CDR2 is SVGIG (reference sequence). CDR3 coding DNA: TGTGCCTGGAGTGTGCTGTATGGCTACACCTTC. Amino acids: CAWSVLYGYTF.

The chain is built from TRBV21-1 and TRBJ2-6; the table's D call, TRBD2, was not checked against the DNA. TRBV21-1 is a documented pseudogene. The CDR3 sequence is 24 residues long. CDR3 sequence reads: CASSKVVAGGFGSGLGEGANVLTF. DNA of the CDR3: TGTGCCAGCAGCAAAGTAGTAGCGGGAGGATTCGGTAGCGGCCTTGGGGAGGGGGCCAACGTCCTGACTTTC.

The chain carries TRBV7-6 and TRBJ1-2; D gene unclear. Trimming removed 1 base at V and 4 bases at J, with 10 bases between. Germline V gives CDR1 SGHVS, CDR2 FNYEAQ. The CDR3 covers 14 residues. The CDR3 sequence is CASSLGGSRYGYTF. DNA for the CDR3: TGTGCCAGCAGCTTAGGAGGATCACGCTATGGCTACACCTTC.

The CDR3 sequence: CSAPQGRAKNIQYF. In DNA form, the CDR3 reads TGCAGTGCCCCCCAGGGAAGAGCCAAAAACATTCAGTACTTC. This rearrangement joins TRBV20-1 to TRBJ2-4, with D perhaps matching TRBD1 (5 bases). The CDR3 contains 14 residues. The V end was cut by 6 bases, the J end by 0 bases, with 12 bases between. Germline V gene sequence: CDR1 DFQATT, CDR2 SNEGSKA (reference sequence).

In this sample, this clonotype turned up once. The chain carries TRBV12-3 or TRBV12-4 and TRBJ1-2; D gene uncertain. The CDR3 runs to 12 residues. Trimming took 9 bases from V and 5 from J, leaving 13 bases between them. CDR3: CASTLRPYGYTF. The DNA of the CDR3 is TGTGCCAGTACCTTAAGGCCGTATGGCTACACCTTC.

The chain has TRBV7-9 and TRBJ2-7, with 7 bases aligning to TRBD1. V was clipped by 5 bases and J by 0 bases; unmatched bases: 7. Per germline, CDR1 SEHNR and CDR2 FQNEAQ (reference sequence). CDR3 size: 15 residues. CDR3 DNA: TGTGCCAGCAGCCCCGACAGGGCCAGCTCCTACGAGCAGTACTTC. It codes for CASSPDRASSYEQYF.

The CDR3 sequence: CASTPRGLAGINEQFF. The CDR3 bases are TGTGCCAGTACCCCAAGGGGACTAGCGGGGATCAATGAGCAGTTCTTC. The chain uses TRBV19 and TRBJ2-1; 13 nucleotides match TRBD2. The CDR3 contains 16 residues. CDR1 LNHDA and CDR2 SQIVND come from the germline V gene (reference sequence). V was clipped by 7 bases and J by 6 bases; unmatched bases: 9.

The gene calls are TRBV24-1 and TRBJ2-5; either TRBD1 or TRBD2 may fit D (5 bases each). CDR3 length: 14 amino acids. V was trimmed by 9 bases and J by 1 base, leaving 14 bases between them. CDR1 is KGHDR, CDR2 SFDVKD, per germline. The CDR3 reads CATGAHGGQETQYF. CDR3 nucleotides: TGTGCCACCGGGGCACATGGGGGCCAAGAGACCCAGTACTTC.

This chain's CDR3 is CASSRAGSGGSAAFF. The CDR3 DNA reads as TGTGCCAGCAGCCGAGCGGGGAGCGGAGGATCGGCAGCTTTCTTT. The chain is built from TRBV7-2 and TRBJ1-1; D is ambiguous. This CDR3 has 15 amino acids. Germline V gene lookup returns CDR1 SGHTA and CDR2 FQGNSA. V was shortened by 5 bases and J by 10 bases, with 23 bases between the two germline ends.

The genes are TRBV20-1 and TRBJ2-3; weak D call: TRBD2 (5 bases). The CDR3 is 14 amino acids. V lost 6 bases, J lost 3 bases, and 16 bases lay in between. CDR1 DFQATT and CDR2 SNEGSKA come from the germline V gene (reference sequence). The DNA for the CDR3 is TGCAGTGCGTCTACGAGAAGGAGGACAGATACGCAGTATTTT. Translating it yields CSASTRRRTDTQYF.

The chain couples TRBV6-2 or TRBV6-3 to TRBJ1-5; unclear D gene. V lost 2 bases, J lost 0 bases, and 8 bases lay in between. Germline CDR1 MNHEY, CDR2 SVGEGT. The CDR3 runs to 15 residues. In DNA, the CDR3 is TGTGCCAGCAGTTACCCGAGTTATAGCAATCAGCCCCAGCATTTT. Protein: CASSYPSYSNQPQHF.

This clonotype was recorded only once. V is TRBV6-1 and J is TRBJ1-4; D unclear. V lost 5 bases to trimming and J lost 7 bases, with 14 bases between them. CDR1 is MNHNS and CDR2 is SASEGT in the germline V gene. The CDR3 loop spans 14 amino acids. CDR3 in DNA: TGTGCCAGCAGTTGGGAAATAGGAAGTGAAAAACTGTTTTTT. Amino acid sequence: CASSWEIGSEKLFF.

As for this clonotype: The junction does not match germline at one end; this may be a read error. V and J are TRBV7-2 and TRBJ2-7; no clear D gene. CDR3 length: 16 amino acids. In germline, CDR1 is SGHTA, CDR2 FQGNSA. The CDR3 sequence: CASSLASPVSSHEQYF. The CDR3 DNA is TGTGCCAGCAGCTTAGCCTCGCCGGTTTCCTCCCACGAGCAGTACTTC.

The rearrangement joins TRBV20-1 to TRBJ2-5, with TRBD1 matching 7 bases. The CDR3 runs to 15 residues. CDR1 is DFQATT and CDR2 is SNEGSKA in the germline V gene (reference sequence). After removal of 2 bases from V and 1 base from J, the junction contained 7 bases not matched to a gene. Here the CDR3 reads CSARTGEVPQETQYF. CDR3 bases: TGCAGTGCTAGAACAGGGGAAGTCCCCCAAGAGACCCAGTACTTC.

This CDR3 reads CAISFTSAGSTEAFF. The CDR3 DNA reads as TGTGCCATCTCGTTTACCAGTGCGGGGAGCACTGAAGCTTTCTTT. The chain employs TRBV10-3 and TRBJ1-1; D unclear. Between the trimmed V and J ends, which lost 8 bases and 4 bases, there was a span of 20 bases. The V gene's germline CDR1 is ENHRY and CDR2 SYGVKD. The CDR3 consists of 15 residues.

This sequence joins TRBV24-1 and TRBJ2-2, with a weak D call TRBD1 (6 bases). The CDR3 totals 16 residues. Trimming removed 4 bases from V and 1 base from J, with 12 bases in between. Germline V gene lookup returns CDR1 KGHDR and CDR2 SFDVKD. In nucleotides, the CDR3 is TGTGCCACCAGTGAAGCCACGGGACAGAACACCGGGGAGCTGTTTTTT. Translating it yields CATSEATGQNTGELFF.

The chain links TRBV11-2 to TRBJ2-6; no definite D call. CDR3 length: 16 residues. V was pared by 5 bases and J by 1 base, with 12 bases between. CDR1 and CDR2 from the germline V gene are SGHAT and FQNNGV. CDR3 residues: CASSRALGSGANVLTF. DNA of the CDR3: TGTGCCAGCAGCAGAGCGCTCGGATCTGGGGCCAACGTCCTGACTTTC.

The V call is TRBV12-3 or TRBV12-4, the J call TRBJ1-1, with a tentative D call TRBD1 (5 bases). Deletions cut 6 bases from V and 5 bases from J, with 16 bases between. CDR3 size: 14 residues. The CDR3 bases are TGTGCCAGCAGCCGGGACCCACCGGGGACTGAAGCTTTCTTT. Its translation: CASSRDPPGTEAFF.

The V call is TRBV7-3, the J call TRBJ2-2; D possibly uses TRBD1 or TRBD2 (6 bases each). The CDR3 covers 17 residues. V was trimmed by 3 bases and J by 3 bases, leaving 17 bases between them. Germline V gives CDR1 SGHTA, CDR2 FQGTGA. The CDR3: CASSFPEGGADTGELFF. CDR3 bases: TGTGCCAGCAGCTTTCCCGAGGGGGGCGCAGACACCGGGGAGCTGTTTTTT.

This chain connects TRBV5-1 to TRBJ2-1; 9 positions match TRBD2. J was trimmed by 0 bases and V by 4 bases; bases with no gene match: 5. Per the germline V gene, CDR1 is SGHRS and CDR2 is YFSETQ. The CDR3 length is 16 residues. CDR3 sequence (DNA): TGCGCCAGCAGCCCTAGCGGGGCGAGCTCCTACAATGAGCAGTTCTTC. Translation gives CASSPSGASSYNEQFF.